Below are 6 T cell receptor beta chains sequenced from a single sample in a study of Graves' ophthalmopathy and Graves' hyperthyroidism. For repertoire sequencing, the TCR beta CDR3 regions were amplified from RNA transcripts. RT-PCR with HTBI primers came first, then second-round multiplex PCR. TCRdb reprocessed the multiplex PCR reads with MiXCR, giving one entry per CDR3 protein. The sample lists a few hundred thousand distinct CDR3 sequences, roughly 15% occurring once. Source material: peripheral blood. The source is a woman under 30 with stable Graves' hyperthyroidism.

This clonotype has at least ten counts. This chain links TRBV12-3 or TRBV12-4 with TRBJ2-7; TRBD1 is a possible D gene (6 bases). V lost 5 bases and J lost 2, with 13 bases in between. CDR3 length: 14 amino acids. The DNA of the CDR3 is TGTGCCAGCAGTCTAATACAGGGAACCTACGAGCAGTACTTC. Translated, it gives CASSLIQGTYEQYF.

This clonotype was seen at least ten times. The chain links TRBV6-1 to TRBJ1-1, with TRBD1 matching over 7 bases. V trimming: 4 bases; J trimming: 1 base; junction bases outside the gene matches: 6. This CDR3 is built from 15 residues. Germline V gene lookup returns CDR1 MNHNS and CDR2 SASEGT. CDR3 sequence: CASSVEGTENTEAFF. For the CDR3, the DNA is TGTGCCAGCAGTGTTGAGGGGACAGAGAACACTGAAGCTTTCTTT.

The sample holds many counts of this clonotype. The chain recombines TRBV12-3 or TRBV12-4 with TRBJ1-2; 11 nucleotides match TRBD1. The junction had 7 bases not matched to a gene; V was cut back by 2 bases and J by 14 bases. The CDR3 loop spans 13 amino acids. In DNA, the CDR3 is TGTGCCAGCAGTTTAATGGGACAGGGGGTTGGAACCTTC. It specifies CASSLMGQGVGTF.

V is TRBV3-1 and J is TRBJ1-2; 7 bases map to TRBD1. From germline, CDR1 is LGHDT and CDR2 YNNKEL (reference sequence). V shed 3 bases and J 3 bases; nucleotides not matched to a gene: 7. The CDR3 covers 15 residues. The CDR3 sequence is CASSQEATGYYGYTF. The DNA for the CDR3 is TGTGCCAGCAGCCAGGAGGCGACAGGGTACTATGGCTACACCTTC.

This chain joins TRBV19 and TRBJ1-5; D gene unclear. Germline assignment: CDR1 LNHDA and CDR2 SQIVND (reference sequence). The CDR3 sequence is 13 residues long. V lost 7 bases to trimming and J lost 7 bases, with 14 bases between them. The CDR3 region has the DNA TGTGCCAGTAATTGGGGATCCGGCCAGCCCCAGCATTTT. Its translation: CASNWGSGQPQHF.

This clonotype was recorded many times. The chain employs TRBV18 and TRBJ2-5; no firm D call. Trimming took off 3 bases at V and 1 base at J, with 6 bases between the two ends. The CDR3 is made up of 13 amino acids. Looked up from germline, CDR1 is KGHSH and CDR2 is LQKENI. The CDR3 DNA sequence: TGTGCCAGCTCACCCGTGGGCCAAGAGACCCAGTACTTC. Its translation is CASSPVGQETQYF.